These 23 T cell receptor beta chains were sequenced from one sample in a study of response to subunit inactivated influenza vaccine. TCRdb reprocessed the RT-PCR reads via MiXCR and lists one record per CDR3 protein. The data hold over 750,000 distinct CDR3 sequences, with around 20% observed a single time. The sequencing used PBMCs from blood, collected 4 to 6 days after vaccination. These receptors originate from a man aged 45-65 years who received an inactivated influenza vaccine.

The CDR3 bases are TGTGCCAGCGGGCTAGCGGGAGTGACCTACGAGCAGTACTTC. Its protein is CASGLAGVTYEQYF. V and J are TRBV6-2 or TRBV6-3 and TRBJ2-7; 10 bases align to TRBD2. Germline CDR1 MNHEY, CDR2 SVGEGT. The CDR3 length is 14 residues. Trimming at V came to 8 bases and at J to 2 bases, leaving 6 bases not matched to a gene.

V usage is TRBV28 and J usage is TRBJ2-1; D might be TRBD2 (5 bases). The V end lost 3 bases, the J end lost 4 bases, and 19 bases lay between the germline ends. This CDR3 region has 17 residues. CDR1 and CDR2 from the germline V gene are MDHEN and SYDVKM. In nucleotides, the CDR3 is TGTGCCAGCAGTTTTGTAGCGAACAAAGCCCCTTACAATGAGCAGTTCTTC. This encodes CASSFVANKAPYNEQFF.

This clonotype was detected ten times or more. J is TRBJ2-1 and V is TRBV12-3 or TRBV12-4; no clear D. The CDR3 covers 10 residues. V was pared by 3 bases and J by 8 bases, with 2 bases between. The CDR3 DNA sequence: TGTGCCAGCAGTTTTTATGAGCAGTTCTTC. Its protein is CASSFYEQFF.

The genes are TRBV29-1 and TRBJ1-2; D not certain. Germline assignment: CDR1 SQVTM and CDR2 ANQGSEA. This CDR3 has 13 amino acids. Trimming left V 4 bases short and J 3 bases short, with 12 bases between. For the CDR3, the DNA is TGCAGCGTTGGAGCTATGGATGACTATGGCTACACCTTC. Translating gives CSVGAMDDYGYTF. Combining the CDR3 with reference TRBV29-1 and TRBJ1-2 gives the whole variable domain SAVISQKPSRDICQRGTSLTIQCQVDSQVTMMFWYRQQPGQSLTLIATANQGSEATYESGFVIDKFPISRPNLTFSTLTVSNMSPEDSSIYLCSVGAMDDYGYTFGSGTRLTVV.

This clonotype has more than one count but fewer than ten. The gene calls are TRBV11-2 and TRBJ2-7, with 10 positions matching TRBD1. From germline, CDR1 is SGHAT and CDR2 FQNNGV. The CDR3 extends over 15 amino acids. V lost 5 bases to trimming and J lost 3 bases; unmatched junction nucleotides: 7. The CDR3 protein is CASSVGRTGGYEQYF. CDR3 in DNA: TGTGCCAGCAGCGTCGGGAGGACAGGGGGCTACGAGCAGTACTTC.

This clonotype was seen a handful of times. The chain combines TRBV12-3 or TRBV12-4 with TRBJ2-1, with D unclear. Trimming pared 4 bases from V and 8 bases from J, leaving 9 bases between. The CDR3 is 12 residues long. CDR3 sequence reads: CASSSFRHEQFF. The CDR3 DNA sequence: TGTGCCAGCAGTTCCTTCCGGCATGAGCAGTTCTTC.

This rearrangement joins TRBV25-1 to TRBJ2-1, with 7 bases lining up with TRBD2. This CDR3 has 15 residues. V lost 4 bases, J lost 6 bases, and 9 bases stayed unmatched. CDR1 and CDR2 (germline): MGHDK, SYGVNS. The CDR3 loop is CASSVSGLGSNEQFF. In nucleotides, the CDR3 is TGTGCCAGCAGTGTTTCCGGACTAGGGTCCAATGAGCAGTTCTTC.

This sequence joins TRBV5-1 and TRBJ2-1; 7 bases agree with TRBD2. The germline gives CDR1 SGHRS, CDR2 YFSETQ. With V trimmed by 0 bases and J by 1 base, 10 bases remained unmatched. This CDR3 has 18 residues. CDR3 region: CASSLATSDPISYNEQFF. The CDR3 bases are TGCGCCAGCAGCTTGGCCACTAGCGATCCAATTTCCTACAATGAGCAGTTCTTC.

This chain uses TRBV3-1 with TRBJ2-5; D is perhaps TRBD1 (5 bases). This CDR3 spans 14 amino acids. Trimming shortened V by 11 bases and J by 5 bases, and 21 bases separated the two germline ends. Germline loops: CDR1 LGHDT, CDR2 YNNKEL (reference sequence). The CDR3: CASHMSGQAETQYF. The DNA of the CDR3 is TGTGCCTCTCATATGTCAGGGCAAGCGGAGACCCAGTACTTC.

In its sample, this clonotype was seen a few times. The CDR3 is CASSPNRPGLAGYEQYF. DNA for the CDR3: TGTGCCAGCAGCCCTAATAGACCGGGACTAGCGGGATACGAGCAGTACTTC. The V and J genes are TRBV7-9 and TRBJ2-7; 13 positions agree with TRBD2. J was trimmed by 4 bases and V by 5 bases; bases with no gene match: 11. CDR3 length: 17 residues. Germline-derived CDR1 and CDR2 are SEHNR and FQNEAQ (reference sequence).

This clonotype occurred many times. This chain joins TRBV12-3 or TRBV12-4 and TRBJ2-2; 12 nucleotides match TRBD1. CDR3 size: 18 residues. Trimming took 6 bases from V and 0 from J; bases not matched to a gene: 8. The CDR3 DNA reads TGTGCCAGCAGACGGTCCGGGACAGGGGGCCCGAACACCGGGGAGCTGTTTTTT. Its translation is CASRRSGTGGPNTGELFF.

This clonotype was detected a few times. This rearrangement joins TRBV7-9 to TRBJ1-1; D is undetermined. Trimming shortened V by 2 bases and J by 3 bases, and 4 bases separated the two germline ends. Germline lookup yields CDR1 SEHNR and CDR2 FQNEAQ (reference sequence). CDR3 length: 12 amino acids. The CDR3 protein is CASSLSDTEAFF. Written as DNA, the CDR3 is TGTGCCAGCAGCTTAAGCGACACTGAAGCTTTCTTT.

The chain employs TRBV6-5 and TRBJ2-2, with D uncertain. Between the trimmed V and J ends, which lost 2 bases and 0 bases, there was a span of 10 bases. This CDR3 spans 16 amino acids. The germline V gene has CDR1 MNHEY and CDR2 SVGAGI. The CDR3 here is CASSYRPETNTGELFF. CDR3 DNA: TGTGCCAGCAGTTACCGTCCGGAGACGAACACCGGGGAGCTGTTTTTT.

This chain's CDR3 is CASSTRPTGVGNNEQFF. CDR3 in DNA: TGCGCCAGCAGCACCAGACCGACAGGTGTTGGAAACAATGAGCAGTTCTTC. The genes are TRBV5-1 and TRBJ2-1, with D possibly TRBD1 on 6 matching bases. Trimming took off 4 bases at V and 5 bases at J, with 22 bases between the two ends. CDR3 length: 17 amino acids. CDR1 and CDR2 (germline): SGHRS, YFSETQ.

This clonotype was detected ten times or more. The CDR3 is CASSLSGENYNEQFF. The CDR3 DNA sequence: TGTGCCAGCAGTTTAAGTGGGGAAAACTACAATGAGCAGTTCTTC. V and J are TRBV12-3 or TRBV12-4 and TRBJ2-1; D not certain. The CDR3 loop spans 15 amino acids. The V end lost 2 bases, the J end lost 3 bases, and 11 bases lay between the germline ends.

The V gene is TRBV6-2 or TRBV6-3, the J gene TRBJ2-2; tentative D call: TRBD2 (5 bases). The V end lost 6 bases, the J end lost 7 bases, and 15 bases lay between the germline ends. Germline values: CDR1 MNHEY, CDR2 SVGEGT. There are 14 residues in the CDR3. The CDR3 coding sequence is TGTGCCAGCAGGCTTATAGCGCACTACGGGGAGCTGTTTTTT. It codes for CASRLIAHYGELFF.

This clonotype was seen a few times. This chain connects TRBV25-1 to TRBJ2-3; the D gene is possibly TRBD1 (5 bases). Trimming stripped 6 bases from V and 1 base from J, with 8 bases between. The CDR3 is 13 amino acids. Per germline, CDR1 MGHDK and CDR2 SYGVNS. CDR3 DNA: TGTGCCAGCAGGGGGCGAGGCACAGATACGCAGTATTTT. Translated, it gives CASRGRGTDTQYF.

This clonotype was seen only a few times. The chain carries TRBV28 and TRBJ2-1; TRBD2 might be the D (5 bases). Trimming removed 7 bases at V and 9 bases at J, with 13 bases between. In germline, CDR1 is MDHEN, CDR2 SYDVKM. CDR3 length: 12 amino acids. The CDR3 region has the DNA TGTGCCAGCATAAATTTCGGACTTGAGCAGTTCTTC. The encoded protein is CASINFGLEQFF.

The CDR3 bases are TGTGCCATCAGTGAGCCTACCCAAGTCCGGCCCTACGAGCAGTACTTC. Protein sequence: CAISEPTQVRPYEQYF. V usage is TRBV10-3 and J usage is TRBJ2-7; no reliable D call. V was shortened by 2 bases and J by 2 bases, with 16 bases between the two germline ends. CDR3 length: 16 amino acids. Germline V CDR1 and CDR2: ENHRY, SYGVKD.

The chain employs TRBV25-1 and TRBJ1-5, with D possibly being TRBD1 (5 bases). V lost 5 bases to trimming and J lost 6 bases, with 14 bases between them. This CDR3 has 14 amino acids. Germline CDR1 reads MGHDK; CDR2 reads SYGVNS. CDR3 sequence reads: CASSSGTSPQPQHF. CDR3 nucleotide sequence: TGTGCCAGCAGTTCCGGGACCTCGCCTCAGCCCCAGCATTTT.

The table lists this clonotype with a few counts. The DNA of the CDR3 is TGTGCCAGCAGTTTAGTAAGCCAGCGGGACACAGATACGCAGTATTTT. The encoded protein is CASSLVSQRDTDTQYF. The V call is TRBV28, the J call TRBJ2-3, with 7 nucleotides matching TRBD2. CDR3 length: 16 residues. V lost 2 bases and J lost 2; bases outside the gene matches: 7. CDR1 and CDR2 from the germline V gene are MDHEN and SYDVKM.

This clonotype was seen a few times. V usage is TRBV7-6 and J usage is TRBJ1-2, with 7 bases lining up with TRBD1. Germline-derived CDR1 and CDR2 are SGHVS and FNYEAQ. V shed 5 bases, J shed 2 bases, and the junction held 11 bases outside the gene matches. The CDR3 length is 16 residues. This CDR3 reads CASSPSLGGVNYGYTF. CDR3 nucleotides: TGTGCCAGCAGCCCCTCCTTAGGGGGCGTAAACTATGGCTACACCTTC.

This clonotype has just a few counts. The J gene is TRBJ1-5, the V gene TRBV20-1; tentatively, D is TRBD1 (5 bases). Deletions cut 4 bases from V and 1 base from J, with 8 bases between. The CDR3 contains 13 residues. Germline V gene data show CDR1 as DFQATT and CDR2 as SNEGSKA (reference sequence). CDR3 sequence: CSATWDSNQPQHF. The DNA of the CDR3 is TGCAGTGCTACCTGGGACAGCAATCAGCCCCAGCATTTT.